The entry below describes one TCR beta chain. The sample originates from a study of Graves' ophthalmopathy and Graves' hyperthyroidism. With 5 bases removed from V and 8 bases from J, the gap between germline ends came to 21 bases. Per the germline V gene, CDR1 is MDHEN and CDR2 is SYDVKM. The CDR3 loop spans 15 amino acids. RNA transcripts were the source from which TCR beta CDR3 regions were amplified. The library came from an HTBI-primed first-round RT-PCR and a second-round multiplex PCR. TCRdb itself ran the multiplex PCR reads through MiXCR, one entry per CDR3 protein. The sample lists about 620,000 distinct CDR3 sequences; over 20% were seen once.

This chain links TRBV28 with TRBJ1-2; D not resolved. The sequence came from a woman aged 18-30 years with stable Graves' hyperthyroidism. Some clones in this sample may be carry-over from other donors' samples. The sequenced sample was peripheral blood. Here the CDR3 DNA reads TGTGCCAGCAGTACCCCCAGGAGTTTGGGTGTCGGCTACACCTTC. Its protein is CASSTPRSLGVGYTF.